This TCR beta chain was retrieved from a study of blood T cell repertoires in COVID-19 (TCRdb year 2020). Notes on the research overall: Collaborator samples came from the United States, Italy and Spain and covered acute and convalescent phases of COVID-19. The material from the prospective study consisted of cDNA or gDNA derived from T cells, B-cell-depleted T cells, or PBMCs. Subjects who had been exposed to COVID-19, were actively infected with it, or had recovered from it provided the deeply sampled blood TCRbeta repertoires that made up the dataset. The repertoires were made available in a free public database intended to serve as a resource for research on the immune response to SARS-CoV-2. Samples were obtained from the ongoing ImmuneRACE study (first 160 participants) and from 950 to 1,500 subjects provided by 6 global collaborators. Sample metadata almost always included a de-identified subject ID, COVID-19 status, age in years and sex. Where available, HLA class I and class II types were obtained from metadata supplied by the sample provider rather than from assay-based typing.

Turning to this clone: Its antigen remains unidentified. Nothing much larger sits one base from this clone, and base qualities are not available.

Clipping removes 6 bases from V and 4 bases from J, with 11 as the unmatched junction base count. From the cysteine up to the phenylalanine, the CDR3 has a length of 16 residues. Only CDR3 DNA remains: 48 bases, in frame from the first base. CDR1 is given as MNHNY and CDR2 as SVGAGI, both from the germline V gene (reference sequence). Whole blood was collected in K2EDTA tubes by collaborating institutions according to the institutions' own protocols. Collaborator samples were shipped for TCRbeta analysis as frozen whole blood, isolated PBMCs, or DNA extracted from either sample type. Here is what the overall study found, with its caveats: The quantity of clinical and demographic metadata differed by source and by participant and was supplied without curation.

TCRbeta CDR3 regions were amplified from genomic DNA by means of the immunoSEQ Assay, a bias-controlled multiplex PCR. In the paper's pipeline: The number of nucleated cells in each sample was estimated by amplification of reference gene primers within the assay. Sequence reads were collapsed and filtered to measure the absolute abundance of every unique TCRbeta CDR3 rearrangement. For each sample, productive Simpson clonality was calculated as the square root of Simpson's diversity index over productive rearrangements. Sourced from immuneACCESS, this table was stored by TCRdb with only in-frame sequences that have V and J called. A share of the clones is absent; for the studies checked, an unresolved V gene accounts for under half, and the remainder has no known explanation. The V and J calls and clone size come from that table; D and trimming were worked out from the DNA. Within this sample are some 150,000 clones, with more than 65% of them counted one time only. The top ten constitute around 7.2% of the sample.

This receptor was taken from a woman between 50 and 59 years old in a cohort sampled during active or convalescent COVID-19. Sequencing input: peripheral blood. The chain is encoded by TRBV6-6 joined to TRBJ1-5; 8 middle bases align to TRBD1. The nucleotide sequence is given as TGTGCCAGCAGCACCTTCGGACAGGGAGGGAATCAGCCCCAGCATTTT. Translated, it reads CASSTFGQGGNQPQHF.